This is a list of T cell receptor beta chains from one sample in a study of blood T cell repertoires in COVID-19. The table came from immunoSEQ multiplex PCR; TCRdb's copy has only in-frame clones and leaves some out. The sample yields about 240,000 clones, 87% seen once. Sequencing input: peripheral blood. All receptors come from a man aged 55 to 70 who had recovered from COVID-19. The CDR3 runs from the conserved cysteine through the conserved F or W. D genes are given only for firm matches. The listing skips clone size in some rows; elsewhere it reads once, few, many or a size class.

cdr3_nt cdr3_aa v_call clone_size j_call d_call
TGTGCCAGCAGCCAGTTGGCTAGCGGCAGCACAGATACGCAGTATTTT CASSQLASGSTDTQYF TRBV3-1/TRBV3-2 NA TRBJ2-3 TRBD2
TGTGCCTGGAACCGACAGGGTGTTTCACCCCTCCACTTT CAWNRQGVSPLHF TRBV30 NA TRBJ1-6 TRBD1
TGTGCCAGCAGCTTGGAATTTCCATTGAACACTGAAGCTTTCTTT CASSLEFPLNTEAFF TRBV5-6 NA TRBJ1-1 NA
TGTGCCAGTACCCCGACACGAAGCCTTGCAACTAATGAAAAACTGTTTTTT CASTPTRSLATNEKLFF TRBV19 NA TRBJ1-4 NA
TGTGCCAGCAGCTCTCGGGATACGCAGTATTTT CASSSRDTQYF TRBV7-2 NA TRBJ2-3 NA
TGTGCCAGCAGGGGGGGGACAGGGGCTGAAGCTTTCTTT CASRGGTGAEAFF TRBV12-3/TRBV12-4 NA TRBJ1-1 TRBD1
TGTGCCAGCAGTGCAGGGACAGGGCATTCACCCCTCCACTTT CASSAGTGHSPLHF TRBV27 NA TRBJ1-6 TRBD1
TGCGCCAGCAGCTTGGAGCTGGCCAGAGGGAACACTGAAGCTTTCTTT CASSLELARGNTEAFF TRBV5-1 NA TRBJ1-1 NA
TGTGCCAGCAGCTTAGAAAGGGGACAGGGTGGCGCTTTCTTT CASSLERGQGGAFF TRBV7-9 NA TRBJ1-1 TRBD1
TGTGCCAGTAGTATAAAGGGACAGGGTAACACTGAAGCTTTCTTT CASSIKGQGNTEAFF TRBV19 NA TRBJ1-1 TRBD1
TGTGCCACCAGTACCCAGGGGGCCGTTCCGCAGTATTTT CATSTQGAVPQYF TRBV24-1 NA TRBJ2-3 TRBD1
TGTGCCAGCTCACAGGGACAGGGGAACACTGAAGCTTTCTTT CASSQGQGNTEAFF TRBV18 NA TRBJ1-1 TRBD1
TGTGCCAGCAGCCAAGATCGGACAGGGGGCTCCTACGAGCAGTACTTC CASSQDRTGGSYEQYF TRBV3-1/TRBV3-2 NA TRBJ2-7 TRBD1
TGTGCCAGCACCCCCACGGGTCCTCTCCACTTT CASTPTGPLHF TRBV2 NA TRBJ1-6 NA
TGCGCCAGCAGCTTGACGACAGGGTACAACGAAAAACTGTTTTTT CASSLTTGYNEKLFF TRBV5-1 once TRBJ1-4 TRBD1
TGTGCCAGCCATCGGGGACTAGCGGGGGGCACAGATACGCAGTATTTT CASHRGLAGGTDTQYF TRBV5-4 NA TRBJ2-3 TRBD2
TGCGCCAGCTCGGGACAGGGACATGGCTACACCTTC CASSGQGHGYTF TRBV5-1 NA TRBJ1-2 TRBD1
TGTGCCAGCTCAGGGGGACAGGGCACCACAGATACGCAGTATTTT CASSGGQGTTDTQYF TRBV18 NA TRBJ2-3 TRBD1
TGTGCCAGCAGCCCCCGGACTAACCGCTACGAGCAGTACTTC CASSPRTNRYEQYF TRBV9 NA TRBJ2-7 NA
TGTGCCAGCAGCAGTCCTCGGGGGGTAGGCACAGATACGCAGTATTTT CASSSPRGVGTDTQYF TRBV7-2 NA TRBJ2-3 TRBD2
TGCACCAGCAGCCAATTTGCTCAGGGAGGCAAACTGTTTTTT CTSSQFAQGGKLFF TRBV1 NA TRBJ1-4 NA
TGTGCCACCAGTGATACCATGGAGACGCAGTATTTT CATSDTMETQYF TRBV24-1 once TRBJ2-3 NA
TGTGCCAGCAGTCCCGGGTCCCCAAGCACAGATACGCAGTATTTT CASSPGSPSTDTQYF TRBV6-5 NA TRBJ2-3 NA
TGCGCCAGCAGCCCGAGACAACACAGGGAAGGCCCAGATACGCAGTATTTT CASSPRQHREGPDTQYF TRBV5-1 NA TRBJ2-3 NA
TGCGCCAGCAGCCTTTCGCCACAGGCCCCTGGGGCCAACGTCCTGACTTTC CASSLSPQAPGANVLTF TRBV5-1 NA TRBJ2-6 NA
TGTGCCAGTATACGGGGAATCAATCAGCCCCAGCATTTT CASIRGINQPQHF TRBV21-1 NA TRBJ1-5 NA
TGTGCCAGCAGCTTAGGGGCCGCAGGGGTCACTGAAGCTTTCTTT CASSLGAAGVTEAFF TRBV7-9 NA TRBJ1-1 NA
TGCGCCAGCAGTGTTTGGCGGGGGCCGGATACGCAGTATTTT CASSVWRGPDTQYF TRBV10-1 NA TRBJ2-3 NA
TGTGCCAGTAGTCCCAGGGACAGGGGGAACACAGATACGCAGTATTTT CASSPRDRGNTDTQYF TRBV19 NA TRBJ2-3 TRBD1
TGTGCCAGCACCCCAGATCTGGCGGCCGGGGAGCTGTTTTTT CASTPDLAAGELFF TRBV9 NA TRBJ2-2 NA
TGTGCCAGCAGCGTACGACTAGCGGGGTACAATGAGCAGTTCTTC CASSVRLAGYNEQFF TRBV9 NA TRBJ2-1 TRBD2
TGTGCCAGCAGCTTACAGGGGATCCGCTCCGGAAACACCATATATTTT CASSLQGIRSGNTIYF TRBV7-9 NA TRBJ1-3 NA
TGCGCCAGCAGCCAATGGGGCAGGGGTGCTGGAAACACCATATATTTT CASSQWGRGAGNTIYF TRBV4-1 few TRBJ1-3 NA
TGTGCCAGCAGCGTAGGGTGGGGGGAAAATTCACCCCTCCACTTT CASSVGWGENSPLHF TRBV9 NA TRBJ1-6 NA
TGTGCCAGCAGCCACGCCTACTCGAGGGAGCAGTACTTC CASSHAYSREQYF TRBV3-1/TRBV3-2 NA TRBJ2-7 NA
TGTGCCAGCAGCTTGGGAGGGGGCTATAATTCACCCCTCCACTTT CASSLGGGYNSPLHF TRBV5-6 NA TRBJ1-6 NA
TGTGCCAGCAGTGAACAGGGGGCGAGTGGCACAGATACGCAGTATTTT CASSEQGASGTDTQYF TRBV6-1 NA TRBJ2-3 TRBD1
TGTGCCAGCAGCCCCGGGTGGGGGGGCTTCGATGAGCAGTTCTTC CASSPGWGGFDEQFF TRBV11-2 NA TRBJ2-1 NA
TGTGCCAGCAGTTACTCTGCTAGCGGGGGGAAAAATGAGCAGTTCTTC CASSYSASGGKNEQFF TRBV6-2/TRBV6-3 NA TRBJ2-1 TRBD2
TGTGCCACCAGTGATCCGAGGGGGTATGAGCAGTTCTTC CATSDPRGYEQFF TRBV24-1 NA TRBJ2-1 NA
TGTGCCAGTAGATATTCTGGACTAGCGAGTAATGAGCAGTTCTTC CASRYSGLASNEQFF TRBV19 few TRBJ2-1 TRBD2
TGTGCCAGCAGTTTCTCGAGATGGAGCCAAGAGACCCAGTACTTC CASSFSRWSQETQYF TRBV27 NA TRBJ2-5 NA
TGTGCCAGCACCGCAAGGGACGGGGCGGGGTCTGGAAACACCATATATTTT CASTARDGAGSGNTIYF TRBV3-1/TRBV3-2 NA TRBJ1-3 NA
TGTGCCACCAGTGATTGGAGGGCAGGAACAAACACCGGGGAGCTGTTTTTT CATSDWRAGTNTGELFF TRBV24-1 NA TRBJ2-2 NA
TGCGCCAGCAGCCAAGAAAGGAGCGGGGGGGAGAGGAGCGAGCAGTACTTC CASSQERSGGERSEQYF TRBV4-1 few TRBJ2-7 TRBD2
TGTGCCAGCAGTCAACTTTCCTCAGGGGGCACTGAAGCTTTCTTT CASSQLSSGGTEAFF TRBV6-5 NA TRBJ1-1 TRBD1
TGTGCCAGCAGTCATCCATATAACAGGGGCCAAGAGACCCAGTACTTC CASSHPYNRGQETQYF TRBV2 NA TRBJ2-5 TRBD1
TGTGCCTGGAGCGGAGGACCTATGAACACTGAAGCTTTCTTT CAWSGGPMNTEAFF TRBV30 NA TRBJ1-1 NA
TGTGCCAGCAACCTCTACTCCGGGAGCAATCAGCCCCAGCATTTT CASNLYSGSNQPQHF TRBV6-5 NA TRBJ1-5 NA
TGTGCCAGCAGCCACGCTAGCGAACCACACTACAATGAGCAGTTCTTC CASSHASEPHYNEQFF TRBV3-1/TRBV3-2 once TRBJ2-1 NA
TGCGCCAGCCGACACAGGGGAGGCTACGAGCAGTACTTC CASRHRGGYEQYF TRBV5-1 NA TRBJ2-7 NA
TGTGCCTCCCTCTTAGCGACAGGCCCCAACGACGGCTATGGCTACACCTTC CASLLATGPNDGYGYTF TRBV30 NA TRBJ1-2 NA
TGTGCCAGCAGTTTACTGGGACAGAATAATTCACCCCTCCACTTT CASSLLGQNNSPLHF TRBV27 NA TRBJ1-6 TRBD1